This TCR beta chain was recovered during a study of cytomegalovirus exposure and HLA in healthy donors. The CDR3 covers 17 residues. From germline, CDR1 is MDHEN and CDR2 SYDVKM. V dropped 3 bases and J dropped 0 bases, with 15 bases sitting between them. PCR involved 60 Vbeta and 13 Jbeta primers. Some clones are missing from TCRdb's copy, which holds only in-frame ones; the method was immunoSEQ multiplex PCR. The top ten clones hold roughly 13% of a sample with 150,000 to 180,000 clones, approximately 80% of them seen once. In the case of this clone: The target antigen is unknown.

Whole-study findings and limits: The classifier, whose performance was assessed in both the original and validation cohorts, reportedly diagnosed cytomegalovirus status with high specificity and sensitivity.

This rearrangement joins TRBV28 to TRBJ1-5; a possible D gene is TRBD1 (6 bases). The source material was PBMCs. The sequence derives from a man aged 25 to 40 in good health and CMV-seropositive. CDR3 sequence (DNA): TGTGCCAGCAGTTTGGCGTCAGGGGCTTATAGCAATCAGCCCCAGCATTTT. Protein: CASSLASGAYSNQPQHF.